These 18 T cell receptor beta chains were all obtained from the same sample, sequenced in a study of blood T cell repertoires in COVID-19. Data came from immunoSEQ multiplex PCR; TCRdb stores just in-frame clones and leaves some out. Among 50,000 to 70,000 clones listed, around 90% were seen once. Sequencing used peripheral blood. The receptors derive from a woman over 75 with active COVID-19.

The chain has TRBV29-1 and TRBJ2-3; 9 bases align to TRBD1. This CDR3 contains 14 residues. The trim removed 6 bases at V and 6 bases at J, leaving 10 bases unmatched. From germline, CDR1 is SQVTM and CDR2 ANQGSEA. The CDR3 spells CSVGTITGGDTQYF. The CDR3 bases are TGCAGCGTCGGCACAATCACAGGGGGCGATACGCAGTATTTT.

Here the CDR3 reads CATSDARGGRGAQETQYF. The CDR3 nucleotides read TGTGCCACCAGTGATGCCCGGGGTGGGCGGGGCGCTCAAGAGACCCAGTACTTC. The chain couples TRBV24-1 to TRBJ2-5; the D gene is possibly TRBD2 (6 bases). Trimming left V 3 bases short and J 2 bases short, with 21 bases between. Germline V gene lookup returns CDR1 KGHDR and CDR2 SFDVKD. The CDR3 has 18 amino acids.

The gene calls are TRBV5-1 and TRBJ2-1; D is perhaps TRBD2 (5 bases). The CDR3 is 14 amino acids. V was shortened by 0 bases and J by 13 bases, with 17 bases between the two germline ends. CDR1 and CDR2 (germline): SGHRS, YFSETQ. As DNA, the CDR3 is TGCGCCAGCAGCTTGGAATCTAACGACGGGATCCAGTTCTTC. Protein product: CASSLESNDGIQFF.

V usage is TRBV5-6 and J usage is TRBJ2-3; perhaps TRBD1 as D (5 bases). The V end lost 5 bases, the J end lost 4 bases, and 14 bases lay between the germline ends. The CDR3 runs to 14 residues. Germline V gene lookup returns CDR1 SGHDT and CDR2 YYEEEE. CDR3 in DNA: TGTGCCAGCAGGGACACAGGCAGGGCAGATACGCAGTATTTT. Translated, it gives CASRDTGRADTQYF. Combining the CDR3 with reference TRBV5-6 and TRBJ2-3 gives the whole variable domain DAGVTQSPTHLIKTRGQQVTLRCSPKSGHDTVSWYQQALGQGPQFIFQYYEEEERQRGNFPDRFSGHQFPNYSSELNVNALLLGDSALYLCASRDTGRADTQYFGPGTRLTVL.

The chain joins TRBV28 to TRBJ1-4; the match to TRBD1 covers 11 bases. The V and J ends lost 4 bases and 8 bases, in that order; junction bases with no gene match: 6. CDR3 length: 15 residues. Per germline, CDR1 MDHEN and CDR2 SYDVKM. The CDR3 loop is CASSSTGTGGEKLFF. CDR3 nucleotide sequence: TGTGCCAGCAGTTCGACCGGGACAGGGGGAGAAAAACTGTTTTTT.

The rearrangement links TRBV7-8 to TRBJ1-4, with 8 nucleotides matching TRBD1. CDR3 length: 16 residues. V was pared by 1 base and J by 8 bases, with 9 bases of the junction left unmatched. Germline lookup yields CDR1 SGHVS and CDR2 FQNEAQ. The CDR3 bases are TGTGCCAGCAGCTTAGTCGTTGGACAGGGAGGGGAAAAACTGTTTTTT. Translated, it gives CASSLVVGQGGEKLFF.

This chain connects TRBV7-2 to TRBJ1-2; D remains ambiguous. The germline V gene encodes CDR1 SGHTA and CDR2 FQGNSA. The V gene lost 5 bases and the J gene lost 4 bases, with 17 bases spanning the gap. The CDR3 is 15 residues long. The CDR3 sequence is CASSSMRGSFYGYTF. The CDR3 region has the DNA TGTGCCAGCAGCAGTATGCGAGGCAGCTTCTATGGCTACACCTTC.

The chain carries TRBV28 and TRBJ1-1, with D possibly TRBD1 on 6 matching bases. Germline CDR1 reads MDHEN; CDR2 reads SYDVKM. The CDR3 contains 15 residues. Trimming stripped 7 bases from V and 3 bases from J, with 18 bases between. CDR3 protein: CASIHRVTLDTEAFF. The CDR3 DNA sequence: TGTGCCAGCATTCACAGGGTAACCTTGGACACTGAAGCTTTCTTT. The full variable domain, in which reference TRBV28 and TRBJ1-1 provide the parts outside the CDR3, is DVKVTQSSRYLVKRTGEKVFLECVQDMDHENMFWYRQDPGLGLRLIYFSYDVKMKEKGDIPEGYSVSREKKERFSLILESASTNQTSMYLCASIHRVTLDTEAFFGQGTRLTVV.

The chain links TRBV18 to TRBJ2-2; TRBD1 matches 10 bases. The CDR3 is 15 amino acids. The V segment lost 6 bases and the J segment 6 bases; nucleotides outside the gene matches: 7. In germline, CDR1 is KGHSH, CDR2 LQKENI. The CDR3 DNA sequence: TGTGCCAGCTCCAGGACAGGGGGAGAGTCCGGGGAGCTGTTTTTT. Encoded protein: CASSRTGGESGELFF.

V gene TRBV6-5 combines with J gene TRBJ2-5; TRBD1 matches at 7 bases. Germline trimming cut 6 bases from V and 2 bases from J; bases unmatched to any gene: 6. The CDR3 is 14 amino acids. Germline CDR1 MNHEY, CDR2 SVGAGI. CDR3 residues: CASRWGQLQETQYF. The CDR3 DNA follows: TGTGCCAGCAGATGGGGACAGTTACAAGAGACCCAGTACTTC.

The rearrangement uses TRBV19 and TRBJ1-1; TRBD1 matches at 11 bases. The CDR3 covers 17 residues. Germline assignment: CDR1 LNHDA and CDR2 SQIVND (reference sequence). The V and J ends lost 5 bases and 3 bases, in that order; junction bases with no gene match: 11. The CDR3 is CASSPSGTGGGDTEAFF. CDR3 DNA: TGTGCCAGTAGTCCTTCCGGGACAGGGGGGGGTGACACTGAAGCTTTCTTT.

This chain connects TRBV28 to TRBJ1-2; 8 bases map to TRBD1. V gave up 6 bases and J gave up 8 bases; unmatched junction bases: 11. The germline V gene has CDR1 MDHEN and CDR2 SYDVKM. The CDR3 consists of 14 residues. The CDR3 spells CASSRPDRARGYTF. The CDR3 coding sequence is TGTGCCAGCAGCCGCCCGGACAGGGCACGCGGCTACACCTTC.

V and J are TRBV28 and TRBJ2-3; TRBD1 aligns across 9 bases. Trimming took 2 bases from V and 1 from J; bases not matched to a gene: 10. CDR3 length: 18 residues. Germline V gene data show CDR1 as MDHEN and CDR2 as SYDVKM. The CDR3 sequence is CASSLPGQGSVRTDTQYF. For the CDR3, the DNA is TGTGCCAGCAGTTTACCCGGACAGGGGTCCGTTCGCACAGATACGCAGTATTTT.

This clone was seen a single time. V gene TRBV9 combines with J gene TRBJ2-3; perhaps TRBD2 as D (7 bases). CDR1 and CDR2 (germline): SGDLS, YYNGEE. The CDR3 contains 16 residues. Trimming removed 0 bases from V and 4 bases from J, with 15 bases in between. As DNA, the CDR3 is TGTGCCAGCAGCGTAGGGAGGGGGGGTACCGCAGATACGCAGTATTTT. Amino acids: CASSVGRGGTADTQYF. The whole variable domain, filled in from reference TRBV9 and TRBJ2-3, reads DSGVTQTPKHLITATGQRVTLRCSPRSGDLSVYWYQQSLDQGLQFLIQYYNGEERAKGNILERFSAQQFPDLHSELNLSSLELGDSALYFCASSVGRGGTADTQYFGPGTRLTVL.

CDR3 residues: CSVEVQGSGANVLTF. CDR3 nucleotides: TGCAGCGTTGAAGTTCAGGGTTCTGGGGCCAACGTCCTGACTTTC. V is TRBV29-1 and J is TRBJ2-6; D is possibly TRBD1 (5 bases). V lost 1 base and J 1 base, leaving 8 bases between the germline ends. Germline V gives CDR1 SQVTM, CDR2 ANQGSEA. The CDR3 runs 15 residues.

For this clone: One end of the junction fails to match germline, which may point to a read error. The CDR3 nucleotides read TGTGCCAGCAACTTGTCTCGGGGGACTAATGAAAAACTGTTTTTT. This encodes CASNLSRGTNEKLFF. The V call is TRBV5-6, the J call TRBJ1-4; D might be TRBD1 (5 bases). The germline CDR1 and CDR2 sequences are SGHDT and YYEEEE. CDR3 length: 15 residues.

The chain combines TRBV2 with TRBJ2-5, with TRBD1 matching over 7 bases. The CDR3 has 13 amino acids. The germline V gene has CDR1 SNHLY and CDR2 FYNNEI. The V and J ends lost 8 bases and 1 base, in that order; junction bases with no gene match: 4. The CDR3 DNA reads as TGTGCCAGCGGTCGGGACAGCCAAGAGACCCAGTACTTC. Translation: CASGRDSQETQYF.

The chain carries TRBV11-2 and TRBJ2-7, with 10 positions matching TRBD2. After removal of 0 bases from V and 9 bases from J, the junction contained 8 bases not matched to a gene. There are 15 residues in the CDR3. From germline, CDR1 is SGHAT and CDR2 FQNNGV. Written as DNA, the CDR3 is TGTGCCAGCAGCTTAGAATCTAGCGGGAGAGGAGGGCAGTACTTC. Translating it yields CASSLESSGRGGQYF.